A selection of T cell receptor beta chains follows, all from one sample in a study of cytomegalovirus exposure and HLA in healthy donors. Some clones are missing from TCRdb's copy, which holds only in-frame ones; the method was immunoSEQ multiplex PCR. The repertoire consists of 65,000 to 90,000 clones, with about 78% occurring once and the leading ten covering 8% to 9.5%. The sequencing input was PBMCs. These receptors came from a woman in her thirties or forties in good health and CMV-seropositive. Both conserved end residues are part of each CDR3. D genes are given only for firm matches. Size is stated for part of the rows, as once, few or many counts, or as a class when the clone is expanded.

CDR3 length: 14; V gene: TRBV6-6; clone size: -; J gene: TRBJ1-1; D gene: -; CDR3 DNA: TGTGCCAGCAGTTACGGTCTGGGGGGAGGTGAAGCTTTCTTT; CDR3 protein: CASSYGLGGGEAFF
CDR3 length: 15; V gene: TRBV19; clone size: once; J gene: TRBJ1-4; D gene: TRBD1; CDR3 DNA: TGTGCCAGTAGTCCGACAGGGGGAGATAATGAAAAACTGTTTTTT; CDR3 protein: CASSPTGGDNEKLFF
CDR3 length: 17; V gene: TRBV29-1; clone size: -; J gene: TRBJ2-7; D gene: -; CDR3 DNA: TGCAGCGTTGAAAGCCCAGGGGGGATAATGGGTAGTTACGAGCAGTACTTC; CDR3 protein: CSVESPGGIMGSYEQYF
CDR3 length: 16; V gene: TRBV28; clone size: -; J gene: TRBJ2-2; D gene: -; CDR3 DNA: TGTGCCAGCACCTTGGGGGGGGCGATGATTACCGGGGAGCTGTTTTTT; CDR3 protein: CASTLGGAMITGELFF
CDR3 length: 15; V gene: TRBV7-9; clone size: -; J gene: TRBJ2-1; D gene: -; CDR3 DNA: TGTTCCAGCAGCTTAGTGGGGGGGCGCTACAATGAGCAGTTCTTC; CDR3 protein: CSSSLVGGRYNEQFF
CDR3 length: 12; V gene: TRBV5-1; clone size: -; J gene: TRBJ1-1; D gene: -; CDR3 DNA: TGCGCCAGCAGCTTGGATAAGAGGGAAGCTTTCTTT; CDR3 protein: CASSLDKREAFF
CDR3 length: 16; V gene: TRBV21-1; clone size: -; J gene: TRBJ1-1; D gene: -; CDR3 DNA: TGTGCCAGCAGCAAAGGACAGCCTACCGGGTACACTGAAGCTTTCTTT; CDR3 protein: CASSKGQPTGYTEAFF
CDR3 length: 14; V gene: TRBV5-6; clone size: few; J gene: TRBJ1-4; D gene: -; CDR3 DNA: TGTGCCAGCAGCCTCGACAGGAGAAATGAAAAACTGTTTTTT; CDR3 protein: CASSLDRRNEKLFF
CDR3 length: 12; V gene: TRBV2; clone size: -; J gene: TRBJ1-5; D gene: TRBD1; CDR3 DNA: TGTGCCAGGGGACAGGGTTCTCAGCCCCAGCATTTT; CDR3 protein: CARGQGSQPQHF
CDR3 length: 15; V gene: TRBV6-6; clone size: -; J gene: TRBJ1-5; D gene: TRBD1; CDR3 DNA: TGTGCCAGCAGTTTAGCCGACAGGGGTAGTCAGCCCCAGCATTTT; CDR3 protein: CASSLADRGSQPQHF
CDR3 length: 15; V gene: TRBV29-1; clone size: -; J gene: TRBJ2-1; D gene: TRBD2; CDR3 DNA: TGCAGCGTGTCGACTAGCGGGGGCCCATGGGATGAGCAGTTCTTC; CDR3 protein: CSVSTSGGPWDEQFF
CDR3 length: 16; V gene: TRBV7-6; clone size: -; J gene: TRBJ2-1; D gene: TRBD2; CDR3 DNA: TGTGCCAGCAGCTCGGGACTAGCGGGGGGATTACATGAGCAGTTCTTC; CDR3 protein: CASSSGLAGGLHEQFF
CDR3 length: 14; V gene: TRBV4-2; clone size: -; J gene: TRBJ2-7; D gene: -; CDR3 DNA: TGTGCCAGCAGCCAAGACAGGGGTGGAAACGAGCAGTACTTC; CDR3 protein: CASSQDRGGNEQYF
CDR3 length: 15; V gene: TRBV19; clone size: -; J gene: TRBJ2-2; D gene: -; CDR3 DNA: TGTGCCAGTAGTATCCACAGGGCGAACACCGGGGAGCTGTTTTTT; CDR3 protein: CASSIHRANTGELFF
CDR3 length: 13; V gene: TRBV10-3; clone size: -; J gene: TRBJ1-2; D gene: -; CDR3 DNA: TGTGCCATCAGGACAGGTGACGTCTATGGCTACACCTTC; CDR3 protein: CAIRTGDVYGYTF
CDR3 length: 15; V gene: TRBV15; clone size: -; J gene: TRBJ1-2; D gene: TRBD1; CDR3 DNA: TGTGCCACCAGCCACGGACAGGGCCGCGACTATGGCTACACCTTC; CDR3 protein: CATSHGQGRDYGYTF
CDR3 length: 12; V gene: TRBV10-3; clone size: -; J gene: TRBJ2-7; D gene: TRBD1; CDR3 DNA: TGTGCCATCGGACAGGTACCCTACGAGCAGTACTTC; CDR3 protein: CAIGQVPYEQYF
CDR3 length: 16; V gene: TRBV2; clone size: -; J gene: TRBJ1-2; D gene: -; CDR3 DNA: TGTGCCAGCAGTGAAGCCCCTGGCGGTGCATACTATGGCTACACCTTC; CDR3 protein: CASSEAPGGAYYGYTF
CDR3 length: 15; V gene: TRBV6-1; clone size: -; J gene: TRBJ2-1; D gene: TRBD2; CDR3 DNA: TGTGCCAGCAGTGTCGAGCGGGGGGAAAACAATGAGCAGTTCTTC; CDR3 protein: CASSVERGENNEQFF
CDR3 length: 18; V gene: TRBV9; clone size: -; J gene: TRBJ2-6; D gene: TRBD2; CDR3 DNA: TGTGCCAGCAGCCTACTGACTAGCGGGGGCTCTGGGGCCAACGTCCTGACTTTC; CDR3 protein: CASSLLTSGGSGANVLTF
CDR3 length: 14; V gene: TRBV27; clone size: few; J gene: TRBJ1-1; D gene: -; CDR3 DNA: TGTGCCAGCAGTTATACTACAGGGTGGACTGAAGCTTTCTTT; CDR3 protein: CASSYTTGWTEAFF
CDR3 length: 13; V gene: TRBV2; clone size: -; J gene: TRBJ1-2; D gene: -; CDR3 DNA: TGTGCCAGCAGTGAAGAGGGGGAAGGAGGCTACACCTTC; CDR3 protein: CASSEEGEGGYTF
CDR3 length: 14; V gene: TRBV29-1; clone size: few; J gene: TRBJ1-1; D gene: TRBD1; CDR3 DNA: TGCAGCGCCCTGGGGGGACAGTCTAACACTGAAGCTTTCTTT; CDR3 protein: CSALGGQSNTEAFF
CDR3 length: 14; V gene: TRBV27; clone size: -; J gene: TRBJ2-7; D gene: -; CDR3 DNA: TGTGCCAGCAGGGGGGCGGCAGGGCCCTACGAGCAGTACTTC; CDR3 protein: CASRGAAGPYEQYF
CDR3 length: 11; V gene: TRBV30; clone size: -; J gene: TRBJ2-7; D gene: -; CDR3 DNA: TGTGCCTGGAGTGTACAGTACGAGCAGTACTTC; CDR3 protein: CAWSVQYEQYF